This T cell receptor beta chain derives from a study of T cell responses to AZD1222 COVID-19 vaccine. The overall study: Second doses at about 4 or about 12 weeks were pooled.

This clone has a single count. The target antigen is unknown. Study outcomes and limitations: Repertoires were sampled only after the peak T cell response.

The assay was immunoSEQ multiplex PCR, and TCRdb's table has in-frame clones only and misses some. The repertoire holds 100,000 to 150,000 clones, with approximately 85% as singletons. CDR1 and CDR2 from the germline V gene are PRHDT and FYEKMQ (reference sequence). V lost 4 bases and J lost 3; bases outside the gene matches: 4. This CDR3 is 15 amino acids long. Sequencing used peripheral blood, obtained on day 0 of AZD1222 vaccination. The receptor was isolated from an adult in good health. The V and J genes are TRBV13 and TRBJ1-3; the match to TRBD1 covers 9 bases. Written as DNA, the CDR3 is TGTGCCAGCAGCTACTGGGGACAGGGTGGAAACACCATATATTTT. Translating it yields CASSYWGQGGNTIYF.